This TCR beta chain was observed in a study of human T cells and chemical hapten exposure. TCRdb reprocessed the RACE reads with MiXCR, giving one entry per CDR3 protein. The sample includes some 42,000 distinct CDR3 sequences, approximately 9% seen only once; the top ten take over 14%. Sample time point: patch test 2, 6 weeks after DPC sensitization. The treatment: therapeutic diphenylcyclopropenone sensitization with weekly scalp DPC. Trimming removed 4 bases at V and 2 bases at J, with 14 bases between. There are 16 residues in the CDR3. Per the germline V gene, CDR1 is MDHEN and CDR2 is SYDVKM. The chain couples TRBV28 to TRBJ2-2; TRBD1 might be the D (5 bases). The source of this sequence is a woman between 40 and 50 years old with alopecia areata. Some clones in this sample may be carry-over from other donors' samples. Sample: whole blood, taken in connection with sensitization to the hapten diphenylcyclopropenone (DPC). Here the CDR3 DNA reads TGTGCCAGCAGTTCCCAGGGTAAAGGAAACACCGGGGAGCTGTTTTTT. As protein: CASSSQGKGNTGELFF. Together with reference TRBV28 and TRBJ2-2, the CDR3 gives the full variable domain: DVKVTQSSRYLVKRTGEKVFLECVQDMDHENMFWYRQDPGLGLRLIYFSYDVKMKEKGDIPEGYSVSREKKERFSLILESASTNQTSMYLCASSSQGKGNTGELFFGEGSRLTVL.